This TCR beta chain was recovered during a study of regulatory T cells in long-lasting Graves disease. Sequencing libraries for TCR beta were prepared with iRepertoire HTBI primers and Arm-PCR of CDR3 regions. TCRdb re-called the multiplex PCR reads with MiXCR, one entry per CDR3 protein. The sample lists 650,000 to 700,000 distinct CDR3 sequences, about 32% seen once, with roughly 46% in the top ten. This clonotype was counted a few times. Its antigen is unknown. General study results and limits: There were preferences for TRBV28, TRBJ1-2 and TRBJ2-5 in persistent disease.

Time point denoted: persistent/refractory GD, antithyroid drugs over 5 years with positive TRAb. The TCR library used RNA extracted from PBMCs. American Thyroid Association guidelines defined how Graves' disease was diagnosed. The CDR3 length is 18 residues. Germline V gene sequence: CDR1 SGHTA, CDR2 FQGNSA. J gave up 3 bases and V 1 base, and 12 bases lay outside the gene matches. The sequenced sample was peripheral blood mononuclear cells (PBMCs), obtained when the disease was refractory, from a patient treated with antithyroid drugs. This TCR was recovered from a female donor with Graves disease. The chain has TRBV7-2 and TRBJ2-7, with 10 positions matching TRBD2. CDR3 DNA sequence: TGTGCCAGCAGCTTAGACCAGGCAGTACTAGCGGGAATCTACGAGCAGTACTTC. Translated: CASSLDQAVLAGIYEQYF.